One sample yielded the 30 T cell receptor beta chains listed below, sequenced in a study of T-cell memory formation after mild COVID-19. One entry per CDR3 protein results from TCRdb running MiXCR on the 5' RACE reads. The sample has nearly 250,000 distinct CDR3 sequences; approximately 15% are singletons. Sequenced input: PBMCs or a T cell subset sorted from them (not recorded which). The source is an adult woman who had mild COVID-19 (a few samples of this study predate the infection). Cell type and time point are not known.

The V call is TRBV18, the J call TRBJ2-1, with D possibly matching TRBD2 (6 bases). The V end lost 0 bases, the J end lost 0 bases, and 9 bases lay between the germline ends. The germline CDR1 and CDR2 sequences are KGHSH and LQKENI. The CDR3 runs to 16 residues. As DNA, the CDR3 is TGTGCCAGCTCACCACCGGGGGGACCCTCCTACAATGAGCAGTTCTTC. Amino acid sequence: CASSPPGGPSYNEQFF. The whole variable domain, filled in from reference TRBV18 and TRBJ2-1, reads NAGVMQNPRHLVRRRGQEARLRCSPMKGHSHVYWYRQLPEEGLKFMVYLQKENIIDESGMPKERFSAEFPKEGPSILRIQQVVRGDSAAYFCASSPPGGPSYNEQFFGPGTRLTVL.

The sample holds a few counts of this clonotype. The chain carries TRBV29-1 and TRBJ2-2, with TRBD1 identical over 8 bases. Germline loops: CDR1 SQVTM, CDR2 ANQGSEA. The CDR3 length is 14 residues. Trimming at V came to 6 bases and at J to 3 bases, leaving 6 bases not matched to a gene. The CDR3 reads CSVRTGSDTGELFF. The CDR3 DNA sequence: TGCAGCGTGCGGACAGGGTCGGACACCGGGGAGCTGTTTTTT.

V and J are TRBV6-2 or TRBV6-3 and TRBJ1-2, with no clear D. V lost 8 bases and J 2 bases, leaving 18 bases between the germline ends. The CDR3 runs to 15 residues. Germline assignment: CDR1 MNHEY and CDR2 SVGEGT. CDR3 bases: TGTGCCAGCCGACCCTCTGGGGAATCCAACTATGGCTACACCTTC. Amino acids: CASRPSGESNYGYTF.

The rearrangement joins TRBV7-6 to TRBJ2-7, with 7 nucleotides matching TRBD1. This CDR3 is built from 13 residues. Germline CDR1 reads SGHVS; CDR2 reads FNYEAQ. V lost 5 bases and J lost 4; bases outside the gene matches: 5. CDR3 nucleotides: TGTGCCAGCAGCCCGGGACAGCAATACGAGCAGTACTTC. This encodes CASSPGQQYEQYF.

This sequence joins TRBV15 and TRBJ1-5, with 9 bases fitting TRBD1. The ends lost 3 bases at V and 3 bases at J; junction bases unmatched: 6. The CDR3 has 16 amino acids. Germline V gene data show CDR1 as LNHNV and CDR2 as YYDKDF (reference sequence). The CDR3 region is CATSRGQGPANQPQHF. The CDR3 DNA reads TGTGCCACCAGCAGGGGACAGGGACCCGCCAATCAGCCCCAGCATTTT. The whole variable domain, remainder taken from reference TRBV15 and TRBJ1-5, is DAMVIQNPRYQVTQFGKPVTLSCSQTLNHNVMYWYQQKSSQAPKLLFHYYDKDFNNEADTPDNFQSRRPNTSFCFLDIRSPGLGDTAMYLCATSRGQGPANQPQHFGDGTRLSIL.

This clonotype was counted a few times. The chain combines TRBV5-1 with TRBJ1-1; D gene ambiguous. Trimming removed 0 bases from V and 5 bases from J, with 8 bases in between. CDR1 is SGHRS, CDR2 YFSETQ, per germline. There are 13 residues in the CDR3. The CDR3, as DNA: TGCGCCAGCAGCTTGGGGAAGGGAACTGAAGCTTTCTTT. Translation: CASSLGKGTEAFF.

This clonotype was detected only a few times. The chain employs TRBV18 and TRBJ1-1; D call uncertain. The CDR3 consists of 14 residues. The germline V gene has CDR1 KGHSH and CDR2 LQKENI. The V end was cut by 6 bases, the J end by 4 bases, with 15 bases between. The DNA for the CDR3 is TGTGCCAGCTCTCCAGTTCCGTGGGGCACTGAAGCTTTCTTT. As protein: CASSPVPWGTEAFF.

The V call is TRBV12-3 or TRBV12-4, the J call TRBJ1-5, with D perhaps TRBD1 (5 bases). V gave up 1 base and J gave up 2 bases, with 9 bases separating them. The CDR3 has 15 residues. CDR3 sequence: CASSLEGKGNQPQHF. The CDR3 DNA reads TGTGCCAGCAGTTTAGAGGGGAAGGGCAATCAGCCCCAGCATTTT.

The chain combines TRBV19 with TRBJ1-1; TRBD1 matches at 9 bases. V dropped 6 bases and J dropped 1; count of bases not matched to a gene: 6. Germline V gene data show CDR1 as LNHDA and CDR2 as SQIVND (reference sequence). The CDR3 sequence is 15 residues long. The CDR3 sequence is CASSRDRAPNTEAFF. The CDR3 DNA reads TGTGCCAGTAGCCGGGACAGGGCACCGAACACTGAAGCTTTCTTT. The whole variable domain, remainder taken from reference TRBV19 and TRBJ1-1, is DGGITQSPKYLFRKEGQNVTLSCEQNLNHDAMYWYRQDPGQGLRLIYYSQIVNDFQKGDIAEGYSVSREKKESFPLTVTSAQKNPTAFYLCASSRDRAPNTEAFFGQGTRLTVV.

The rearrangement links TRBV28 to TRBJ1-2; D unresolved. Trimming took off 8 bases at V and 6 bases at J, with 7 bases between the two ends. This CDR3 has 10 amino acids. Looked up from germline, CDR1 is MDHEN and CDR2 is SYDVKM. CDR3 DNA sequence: TGTGCCAGCGCCCTCGATGGCTACACCTTC. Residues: CASALDGYTF.

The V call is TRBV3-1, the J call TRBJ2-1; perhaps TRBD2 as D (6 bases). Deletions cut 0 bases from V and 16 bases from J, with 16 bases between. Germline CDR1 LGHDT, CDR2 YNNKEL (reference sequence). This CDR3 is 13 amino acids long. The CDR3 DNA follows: TGTGCCAGCAGCCAAGACGGGAGACAGTCGATCTTCTTC. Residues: CASSQDGRQSIFF.

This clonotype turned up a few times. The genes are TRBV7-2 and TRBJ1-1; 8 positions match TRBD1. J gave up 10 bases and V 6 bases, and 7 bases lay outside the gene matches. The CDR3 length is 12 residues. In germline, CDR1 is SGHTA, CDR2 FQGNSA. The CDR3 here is CASRMRTGPAFF. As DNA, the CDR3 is TGTGCCAGCAGAATGCGGACAGGGCCAGCTTTCTTT.

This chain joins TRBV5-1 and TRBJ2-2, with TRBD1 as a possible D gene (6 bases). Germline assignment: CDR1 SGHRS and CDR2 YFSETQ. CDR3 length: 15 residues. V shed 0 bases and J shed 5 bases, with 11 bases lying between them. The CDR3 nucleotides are TGCGCCAGCAGCTTGGCCCACAGGGCGACCGGGGAGCTGTTTTTT. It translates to CASSLAHRATGELFF. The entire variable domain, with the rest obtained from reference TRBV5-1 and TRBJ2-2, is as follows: KAGVTQTPRYLIKTRGQQVTLSCSPISGHRSVSWYQQTPGQGLQFLFEYFSETQRNKGNFPGRFSGRQFSNSRSEMNVSTLELGDSALYLCASSLAHRATGELFFGEGSRLTVL.

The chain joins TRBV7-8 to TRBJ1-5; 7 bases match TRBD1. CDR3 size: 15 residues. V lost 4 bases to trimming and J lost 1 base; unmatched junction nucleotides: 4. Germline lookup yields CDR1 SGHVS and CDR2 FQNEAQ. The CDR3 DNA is TGTGCCAGCAGCTCGACAGGGTCAAGCAATCAGCCCCAGCATTTT. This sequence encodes CASSSTGSSNQPQHF.

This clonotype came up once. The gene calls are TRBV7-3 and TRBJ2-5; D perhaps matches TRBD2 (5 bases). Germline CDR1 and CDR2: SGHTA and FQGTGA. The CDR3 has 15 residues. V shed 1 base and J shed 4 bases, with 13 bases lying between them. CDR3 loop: CASSLNPGNRETQYF. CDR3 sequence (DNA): TGTGCCAGCAGCTTAAACCCGGGGAATCGAGAGACCCAGTACTTC.

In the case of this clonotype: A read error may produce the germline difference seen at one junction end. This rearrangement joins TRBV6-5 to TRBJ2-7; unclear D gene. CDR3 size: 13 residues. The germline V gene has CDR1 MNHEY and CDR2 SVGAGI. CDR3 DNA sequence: TGTGCCAGCAGCCGCAGACCTCGTTACGAGCTGTACTTC. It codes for CASSRRPRYELYF.

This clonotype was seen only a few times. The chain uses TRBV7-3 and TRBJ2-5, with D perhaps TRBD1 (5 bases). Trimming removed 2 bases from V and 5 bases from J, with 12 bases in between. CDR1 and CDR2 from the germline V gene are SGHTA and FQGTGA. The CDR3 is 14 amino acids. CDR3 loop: CASSLGQGTETQYF. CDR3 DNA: TGTGCCAGCAGCTTAGGGCAGGGTACGGAGACCCAGTACTTC.

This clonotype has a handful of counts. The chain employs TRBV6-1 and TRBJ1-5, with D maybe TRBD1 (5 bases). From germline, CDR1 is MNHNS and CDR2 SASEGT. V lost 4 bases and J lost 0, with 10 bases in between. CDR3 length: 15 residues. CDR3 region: CASSGTPYSNQPQHF. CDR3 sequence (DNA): TGTGCCAGCAGTGGGACACCTTATAGCAATCAGCCCCAGCATTTT.

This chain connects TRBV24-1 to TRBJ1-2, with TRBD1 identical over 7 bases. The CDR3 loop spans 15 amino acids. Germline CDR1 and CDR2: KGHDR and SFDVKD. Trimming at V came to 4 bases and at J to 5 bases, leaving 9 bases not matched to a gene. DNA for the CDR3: TGTGCCACCAGTGACCCGGGCACAGGGGATTATGGCTACACCTTC. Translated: CATSDPGTGDYGYTF.

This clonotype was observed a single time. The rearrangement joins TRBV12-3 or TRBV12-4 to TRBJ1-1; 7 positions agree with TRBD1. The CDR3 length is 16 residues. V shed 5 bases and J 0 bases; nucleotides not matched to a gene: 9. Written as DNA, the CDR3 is TGTGCCAGCAGTCCGCAAAGACAGGGAATGAACACTGAAGCTTTCTTT. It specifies CASSPQRQGMNTEAFF.

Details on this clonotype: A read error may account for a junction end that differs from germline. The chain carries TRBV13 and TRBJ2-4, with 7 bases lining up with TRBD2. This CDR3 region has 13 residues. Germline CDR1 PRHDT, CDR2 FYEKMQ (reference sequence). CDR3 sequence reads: CASSLGRGNIQYF. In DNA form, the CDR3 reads TGTGCCAGCAGCCTAGGGCGGGGGAACATTCAGTACTTC. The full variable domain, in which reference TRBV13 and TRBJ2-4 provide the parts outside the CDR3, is AAGVIQSPRHLIKEKRETATLKCYPIPRHDTVYWYQQGPGQDPQFLISFYEKMQSDKGSIPDRFSAQQFSDYHSELNMSSLELGDSALYFCASSLGRGNIQYFGAGTRLSVL.

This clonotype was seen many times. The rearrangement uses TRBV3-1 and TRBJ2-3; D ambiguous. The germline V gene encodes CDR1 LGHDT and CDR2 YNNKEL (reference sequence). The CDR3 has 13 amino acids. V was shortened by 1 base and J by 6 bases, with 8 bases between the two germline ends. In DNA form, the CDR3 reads TGTGCCAGCAGCCAAGGAGGCGCGGATACGCAGTATTTT. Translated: CASSQGGADTQYF.

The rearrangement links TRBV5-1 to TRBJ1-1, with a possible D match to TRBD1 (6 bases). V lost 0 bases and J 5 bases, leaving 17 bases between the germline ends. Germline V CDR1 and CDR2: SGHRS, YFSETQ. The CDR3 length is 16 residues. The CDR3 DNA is TGCGCCAGCAGCTTGGAGGGGGGCAGAGTGGGAACTGAAGCTTTCTTT. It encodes CASSLEGGRVGTEAFF.

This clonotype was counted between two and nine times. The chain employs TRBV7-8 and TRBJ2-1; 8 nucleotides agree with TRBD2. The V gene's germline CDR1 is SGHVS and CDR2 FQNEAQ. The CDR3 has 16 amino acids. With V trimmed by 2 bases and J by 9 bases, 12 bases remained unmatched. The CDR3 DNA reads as TGTGCCAGCAGCTTATCTCAAGGACTAGCTGAGGGTGAGCAGTTCTTC. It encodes CASSLSQGLAEGEQFF.

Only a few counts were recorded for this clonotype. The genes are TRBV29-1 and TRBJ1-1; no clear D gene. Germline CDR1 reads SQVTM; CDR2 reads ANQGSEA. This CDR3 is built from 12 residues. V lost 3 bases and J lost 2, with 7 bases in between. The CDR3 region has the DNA TGCAGCGTTGATATAGCTAACACTGAAGCTTTCTTT. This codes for CSVDIANTEAFF.

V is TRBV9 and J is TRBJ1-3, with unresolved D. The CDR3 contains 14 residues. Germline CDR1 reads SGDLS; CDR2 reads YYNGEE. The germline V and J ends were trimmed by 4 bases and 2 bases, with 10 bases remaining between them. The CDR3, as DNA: TGTGCCAGCAGCACTGGGTCCACTGGAAACACCATATATTTT. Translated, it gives CASSTGSTGNTIYF.

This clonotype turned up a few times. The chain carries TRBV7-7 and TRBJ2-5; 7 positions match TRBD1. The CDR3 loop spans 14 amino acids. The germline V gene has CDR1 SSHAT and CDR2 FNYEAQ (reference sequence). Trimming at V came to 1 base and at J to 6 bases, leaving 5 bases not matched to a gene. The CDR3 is CASSLVGGRKTQYF. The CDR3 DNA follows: TGTGCCAGCAGCTTAGTAGGGGGCAGGAAGACCCAGTACTTC.

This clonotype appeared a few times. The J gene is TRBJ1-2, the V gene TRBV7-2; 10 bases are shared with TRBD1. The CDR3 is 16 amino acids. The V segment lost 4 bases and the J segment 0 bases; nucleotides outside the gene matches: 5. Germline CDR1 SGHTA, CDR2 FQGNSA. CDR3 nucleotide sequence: TGTGCCAGCAGCTCAGACAGGGGGCCGACTAACTATGGCTACACCTTC. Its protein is CASSSDRGPTNYGYTF.

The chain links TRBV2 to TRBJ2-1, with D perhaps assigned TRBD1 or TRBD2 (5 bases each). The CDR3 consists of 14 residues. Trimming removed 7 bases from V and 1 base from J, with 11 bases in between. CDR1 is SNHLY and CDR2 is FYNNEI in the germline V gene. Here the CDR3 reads CASILGTSYNEQFF. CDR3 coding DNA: TGTGCCAGCATACTAGGGACGTCCTACAATGAGCAGTTCTTC.

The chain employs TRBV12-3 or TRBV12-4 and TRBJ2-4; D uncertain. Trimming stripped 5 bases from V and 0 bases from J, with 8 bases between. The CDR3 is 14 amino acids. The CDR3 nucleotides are TGTGCCAGCAGTCGACCTCTAGCCAAAAACATTCAGTACTTC. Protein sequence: CASSRPLAKNIQYF.